These 32 T cell receptor beta chains came from one sample sequenced in a study of cytomegalovirus exposure and HLA in healthy donors. PCR involved 60 Vbeta and 13 Jbeta primers. Data came from immunoSEQ multiplex PCR; TCRdb stores just in-frame clones and leaves some out. There are some 76,000 clones in the sample; around 66% occur only once, and over 4.5% lies in the top ten. The sample comprised PBMCs. The receptors were sampled from a man in his fifties or sixties in good health and CMV-seropositive.

This clone occurred a few times. The chain links TRBV6-6 to TRBJ2-7; no definite D call. Germline V gene data show CDR1 as MNHNY and CDR2 as SVGAGI (reference sequence). V was cut by 4 bases and J by 3 bases, with 4 bases left in between. The CDR3 has 11 residues. Here the CDR3 reads CASSSFYEQYF. For the CDR3, the DNA is TGTGCCAGCAGTTCCTTCTACGAGCAGTACTTC.

This clone appeared a few times. One end of the junction fails to match germline, which may point to a read error. The J gene is TRBJ2-2, the V gene TRBV6-1; 9 bases align to TRBD1. The CDR3 extends over 16 amino acids. Germline-derived CDR1 and CDR2 are MNHNS and SASEGT. CDR3 protein: CAISASRTGEAGELFF. In nucleotides, the CDR3 is TGTGCCATCAGTGCGAGCCGGACAGGGGAGGCCGGGGAGCTGTTTTTT.

There are a few counts of this clone. V usage is TRBV30 and J usage is TRBJ1-4; 7 positions match TRBD1. CDR3 length equals 17 residues. Trimming at V came to 6 bases and at J to 2 bases, leaving 15 bases not matched to a gene. Per germline, CDR1 GTSNPN and CDR2 SVGIG (reference sequence). The CDR3: CACRGIGGASTNEKLFF. The CDR3 DNA follows: TGTGCCTGCAGGGGGATTGGGGGCGCTTCCACTAATGAAAAACTGTTTTTT.

V is TRBV6-6 and J is TRBJ2-5; D gene unclear. TRBJ2-7 explains the end of the DNA better; the J call may be wrong. Germline V gene data show CDR1 as MNHNY and CDR2 as SVGAGI (reference sequence). This CDR3 comprises 11 residues. In DNA form, the CDR3 reads TGTGCCAGTCATAGTAGCTACGAGCAGTACTTC. Translating gives CASHSSYEQYF.

This chain joins TRBV7-9 and TRBJ2-3; 7 nucleotides align to TRBD2. Germline V CDR1 and CDR2: SEHNR, FQNEAQ (reference sequence). This CDR3 comprises 15 residues. V gave up 6 bases and J gave up 6 bases; unmatched junction bases: 12. The CDR3 spells CASRDQPGGGDTQYF. The DNA of the CDR3 is TGTGCCAGCAGGGATCAACCGGGAGGCGGTGATACGCAGTATTTT.

This clone was detected once. V is TRBV29-1 and J is TRBJ1-2, with D possibly being TRBD1 (6 bases). The CDR3 is 10 amino acids. V was trimmed by 6 bases and J by 4 bases, leaving 6 bases between them. Germline V lookup: CDR1 SQVTM, CDR2 ANQGSEA. The CDR3 DNA sequence: TGCAGCGTACAGGGCTATGGCTACACCTTC. Its protein product is CSVQGYGYTF. Filled out from reference TRBV29-1 and TRBJ1-2, the complete variable domain reads SAVISQKPSRDICQRGTSLTIQCQVDSQVTMMFWYRQQPGQSLTLIATANQGSEATYESGFVIDKFPISRPNLTFSTLTVSNMSPEDSSIYLCSVQGYGYTFGSGTRLTVV.

This clone has just one count. The chain is built from TRBV7-3 and TRBJ2-3; tentative D call: TRBD2 (5 bases). The CDR3 is 15 residues long. Germline CDR1 is SGHTA and CDR2 is FQGTGA. Trimming shortened V by 5 bases and J by 5 bases, and 17 bases separated the two germline ends. The chain's CDR3 is CASSQDSALEDTQYF. CDR3 DNA: TGTGCCAGCAGCCAGGACTCCGCCTTGGAAGATACGCAGTATTTT.

The gene calls are TRBV29-1 and TRBJ1-3; no firm D call. V dropped 0 bases and J dropped 0 bases, with 9 bases sitting between them. The CDR3 is 15 amino acids. Germline CDR1 reads SQVTM; CDR2 reads ANQGSEA. CDR3 nucleotide sequence: TGCAGCGTTGAAGAAGGAACAGCCTCTGGAAACACCATATATTTT. Protein: CSVEEGTASGNTIYF.

This clone was recorded only once. The V and J genes are TRBV7-9 and TRBJ2-1; D possibly corresponds to TRBD1 (6 bases). Deletions cut 5 bases from V and 5 bases from J, with 13 bases between. Per germline, CDR1 SEHNR and CDR2 FQNEAQ (reference sequence). The CDR3 has 14 residues. The chain's CDR3 is CASSTQGGDNEQFF. CDR3 DNA sequence: TGTGCCAGCAGCACCCAAGGGGGTGACAATGAGCAGTTCTTC.

This chain links TRBV28 with TRBJ2-3, with D unclear. Trimming removed 3 bases at V and 8 bases at J, with 12 bases between. This CDR3 has 13 residues. Per germline, CDR1 MDHEN and CDR2 SYDVKM. The CDR3 protein is CASSFPGSGTQYF. The CDR3 bases are TGTGCCAGCAGTTTTCCTGGCTCAGGTACGCAGTATTTT.

This chain uses TRBV13 with TRBJ2-2; 9 nucleotides match TRBD2. The CDR3 has 19 residues. In germline, CDR1 is PRHDT, CDR2 FYEKMQ (reference sequence). J lost 1 base, V lost 6 bases, and 15 bases had no gene match. Here the CDR3 DNA reads TGTGCCAGCAGGCCGCCCTTTACTAGCGGGTTTAAGAACACCGGGGAGCTGTTTTTT. Its protein is CASRPPFTSGFKNTGELFF.

For the CDR3, the DNA is TGCAGCGTCGACGGGGGGAACACCTCAGGGGAGCAGTACTTC. It specifies CSVDGGNTSGEQYF. The V call is TRBV29-1, the J call TRBJ2-7; 7 bases match TRBD2. Germline CDR1 SQVTM, CDR2 ANQGSEA. CDR3 size: 14 residues. After removal of 6 bases from V and 7 bases from J, the junction contained 15 bases not matched to a gene.

The CDR3 DNA reads as TGTGCCAGCAGCAACACACGGGAGGGCCCGGATACGCAGTATTTT. Its translation is CASSNTREGPDTQYF. J is TRBJ2-3 and V is TRBV7-6, with 8 bases lining up with TRBD2. Per germline, CDR1 SGHVS and CDR2 FNYEAQ. V lost 5 bases and J lost 6; bases outside the gene matches: 10. This CDR3 is built from 15 residues.

This clone occurred a few times. This chain uses TRBV16 with TRBJ1-2; D is unclear. The CDR3 has 17 amino acids. The V gene's germline CDR1 is KGHSY and CDR2 FQNENV. The V and J ends lost 1 base and 4 bases respectively, with 19 bases between them. The CDR3 spells CASSQLPKGGLFYGYTF. The DNA for the CDR3 is TGTGCCAGCAGCCAATTACCGAAGGGCGGGCTGTTCTATGGCTACACCTTC. The full variable domain, in which reference TRBV16 and TRBJ1-2 provide the parts outside the CDR3, is GEEVAQTPKHLVRGEGQKAKLYCAPIKGHSYVFWYQQVLKNEFKFLISFQNENVFDETGMPKERFSAKCLPNSPCSLEIQATKLEDSAVYFCASSQLPKGGLFYGYTFGSGTRLTVV.

Only a few counts were recorded for this clone. The chain's CDR3 is CASSQATGMQDGYTF. CDR3 sequence (DNA): TGTGCCAGCAGCCAAGCCACAGGAATGCAAGATGGCTACACCTTC. The gene calls are TRBV5-5 and TRBJ1-2; perhaps TRBD1 as D (5 bases). The CDR3 length is 15 residues. Between the trimmed V and J ends, which lost 4 bases and 6 bases, there was a span of 19 bases. CDR1 and CDR2 from the germline V gene are SGHKS and YYEKEE (reference sequence).

This clone came up once. The genes are TRBV9 and TRBJ2-7; 7 bases map to TRBD1. Germline CDR1 is SGDLS and CDR2 is YYNGEE. The length of the CDR3 is 14 residues. J gave up 4 bases and V 4 bases, and 8 bases lay outside the gene matches. The CDR3 DNA sequence: TGTGCCAGCAGCCCGAGAGGGGGCGGGTACGAGCAGTACTTC. Translating it yields CASSPRGGGYEQYF.

The chain joins TRBV29-1 to TRBJ2-7, with TRBD1 matching over 7 bases. V was pared by 2 bases and J by 2 bases, with 6 bases of the junction left unmatched. The length of the CDR3 is 14 residues. The germline V gene has CDR1 SQVTM and CDR2 ANQGSEA. Here the CDR3 reads CSVETGATAYEQYF. CDR3 bases: TGCAGCGTTGAAACAGGGGCGACGGCCTACGAGCAGTACTTC.

V usage is TRBV6-1 and J usage is TRBJ1-5; D is perhaps TRBD1 (5 bases). This CDR3 comprises 13 residues. Trimming cost V 10 bases and J 3 bases, with 13 bases left between them. Per the germline V gene, CDR1 is MNHNS and CDR2 is SASEGT. CDR3 sequence: CATGMGPNQPQHF. In nucleotides, the CDR3 is TGTGCCACCGGAATGGGGCCCAATCAGCCCCAGCATTTT.

The chain couples TRBV19 to TRBJ1-1, with TRBD1 identical over 8 bases. V lost 5 bases to trimming and J lost 0 bases; unmatched junction nucleotides: 2. Germline loops: CDR1 LNHDA, CDR2 SQIVND (reference sequence). The CDR3 extends over 14 amino acids. The chain's CDR3 is CASSLGQVNTEAFF. The CDR3 region has the DNA TGTGCCAGTAGTCTGGGACAGGTGAACACTGAAGCTTTCTTT.

The rearrangement uses TRBV14 and TRBJ2-7, with 7 nucleotides matching TRBD2. In germline, CDR1 is SGHDN, CDR2 FVKESK. V was clipped by 0 bases and J by 3 bases; unmatched bases: 11. The CDR3 contains 17 residues. This CDR3 reads CASSQDVVWEGRYEQYF. In DNA, the CDR3 is TGTGCCAGCAGCCAAGACGTGGTGTGGGAGGGCCGCTACGAGCAGTACTTC.

This chain joins TRBV18 and TRBJ1-2; D is perhaps TRBD1 (5 bases). The CDR3 consists of 14 residues. V lost 3 bases and J 5 bases, leaving 13 bases between the germline ends. The germline CDR1 and CDR2 sequences are KGHSH and LQKENI. The CDR3 protein is CASSPPGGVYGYTF. DNA of the CDR3: TGTGCCAGCTCACCGCCCGGGGGGGTTTATGGCTACACCTTC.

The chain combines TRBV12-5 with TRBJ2-3; D unclear. Germline assignment: CDR1 LGHNT and CDR2 FRNRAP. V gave up 0 bases and J gave up 0 bases, with 4 bases separating them. The CDR3 sequence is 14 residues long. CDR3 DNA: TGTGCTAGTGGTTTGGTCCATAGCACAGATACGCAGTATTTT. Residues: CASGLVHSTDTQYF.

The chain joins TRBV28 to TRBJ1-2; tentatively, D is TRBD1 (6 bases). CDR1 MDHEN and CDR2 SYDVKM come from the germline V gene. Deletions cut 7 bases from V and 7 bases from J, with 19 bases between. CDR3 length equals 14 residues. The CDR3 DNA reads as TGTGCCAGCATTAGGGCAGGGGAAAGAAGTGGCTACACCTTC. Translated, it gives CASIRAGERSGYTF.

V and J are TRBV10-3 and TRBJ2-2, with TRBD2 matching 9 bases. The CDR3 is 16 amino acids. Germline CDR1 is ENHRY and CDR2 is SYGVKD. With 2 bases clipped from V and 0 bases from J, the junction kept 1 base outside the gene matches. The CDR3 DNA sequence: TGTGCCATCAGTGAGCCTAGCGGGACGAACACCGGGGAGCTGTTTTTT. Its protein is CAISEPSGTNTGELFF.

The rearrangement uses TRBV10-1 and TRBJ2-3; D may be TRBD1 (5 bases). Germline V gives CDR1 WNHNN, CDR2 SYGVQD (reference sequence). V lost 7 bases and J lost 7, with 21 bases in between. The length of the CDR3 is 15 residues. The CDR3 loop reads CASTDSGSTMNTQYF. CDR3 bases: TGCGCCAGCACCGACAGTGGGTCAACGATGAATACGCAGTATTTT.

This clone was counted once. The CDR3 protein is CASRRQAGEQYF. CDR3 nucleotides: TGTGCCAGCAGGCGACAGGCTGGGGAGCAGTACTTC. The V call is TRBV6-5, the J call TRBJ2-7; possibly TRBD1 for D (6 bases). V gave up 6 bases and J gave up 7 bases, with 13 bases separating them. CDR3 length equals 12 residues. Per the germline V gene, CDR1 is MNHEY and CDR2 is SVGAGI.

This clone appeared a single time. V gene TRBV6-1 combines with J gene TRBJ2-3, with D perhaps matching TRBD1 (6 bases). CDR3 size: 15 residues. The V end was cut by 6 bases, the J end by 2 bases, with 15 bases between. CDR1 and CDR2 (germline): MNHNS, SASEGT. CDR3 DNA: TGTGCCAGCAGGTACAGGGAGCTGGCCACAGATACGCAGTATTTT. Encoded protein: CASRYRELATDTQYF.

This chain uses TRBV5-4 with TRBJ1-3; unclear D gene. V lost 0 bases and J 6 bases, leaving 10 bases between the germline ends. The CDR3 spans 14 residues. CDR1 and CDR2 from the germline V gene are SGHNT and YYREEE (reference sequence). CDR3: CASSLGGEKNTIYF. The CDR3 DNA is TGTGCCAGCAGCTTGGGCGGGGAAAAAAACACCATATATTTT. The full variable domain, in which reference TRBV5-4 and TRBJ1-3 provide the parts outside the CDR3, is ETGVTQSPTHLIKTRGQQVTLRCSSQSGHNTVSWYQQALGQGPQFIFQYYREEENGRGNFPPRFSGLQFPNYSSELNVNALELDDSALYLCASSLGGEKNTIYFGEGSWLTVV.

The V gene is TRBV27, the J gene TRBJ1-2; the match to TRBD1 covers 7 bases. The ends lost 3 bases at V and 2 bases at J; junction bases unmatched: 9. The CDR3 is 16 residues long. Germline values: CDR1 MNHEY, CDR2 SMNVEV (reference sequence). The CDR3 coding sequence is TGTGCCAGCAGTTTTCTGCCCCTCAGGGGGAACTATGGCTACACCTTC. It is translated as CASSFLPLRGNYGYTF.

The chain combines TRBV2 with TRBJ2-7; TRBD1 matches 7 bases. The junction had 5 bases not matched to a gene; V was cut back by 8 bases and J by 1 base. The germline gives CDR1 SNHLY, CDR2 FYNNEI. This CDR3 comprises 13 residues. Written as DNA, the CDR3 is TGTGCCAGCTGGAGCAGGGGGTCCTACGAGCAGTACTTC. Residues: CASWSRGSYEQYF.

This chain uses TRBV7-8 with TRBJ2-7, with 9 nucleotides matching TRBD2. The CDR3 extends over 14 amino acids. The V gene end was trimmed by 6 bases and the J gene end by 6 bases; junction bases not matched to a gene: 9. The germline gives CDR1 SGHVS, CDR2 FQNEAQ. The CDR3 DNA follows: TGTGCCAGCAGTCCACAGCGGGGGGACCGCGAGCAGTACTTC. Its protein is CASSPQRGDREQYF.

Worth noting for this clone: Its ends do not fully match the called genes, so a read error is possible. The rearrangement joins TRBV11-2 to TRBJ1-5; D is ambiguous. Germline V gives CDR1 SGHAT, CDR2 FQNNGV. This CDR3 region has 12 residues. CDR3 loop: CASSETNRPQHF. The CDR3 DNA reads TGTGCCAGCAGCGAAACTAATCGGCCCCAGCATTTT.